This is a list of T cell receptor beta chains from one sample in a study of blood T cell repertoires in COVID-19. Clones were sequenced by immunoSEQ multiplex PCR, and TCRdb holds only the in-frame ones, with some missing. The sample lists roughly 110,000 clones; about 85% were seen once. What was sequenced was peripheral blood. These TCRs come from a human donor in a cohort sampled during active COVID-19. CDR3s include the opening cysteine and the closing phenylalanine or tryptophan. Each record gives: J gene, V gene, CDR3 protein.

>TRBJ1-6|TRBV5-6
CASSVGLFHNSPLHF
>TRBJ2-7|TRBV12-3/TRBV12-4
CASSPQGFEQYF
>TRBJ1-2|TRBV30
CAWSVGTGDGYTF
>TRBJ1-1|TRBV7-8
CASRRGTGDGAFF
>TRBJ2-3|TRBV9
CASSVEPSGVPQYF
>TRBJ2-4|TRBV20-1
CSASTGGKNIQYF
>TRBJ2-3|TRBV19
CASSTAGTDTQYF
>TRBJ1-1|TRBV5-1
CASSPGHLNTEAFF
>TRBJ2-7|TRBV3-1/TRBV3-2
CASSYRGAGSYEQYF
>TRBJ1-1|TRBV7-9
CASSTATGIAEAFF
>TRBJ2-7|TRBV7-9
CASSDTGTAYEQYF
>TRBJ2-1|TRBV5-1
CASSLVPQQGSSYNEQFF
>TRBJ1-2|TRBV10-3
CAISESRQGSYGYTF
>TRBJ2-2|TRBV3-1/TRBV3-2
CASSQDLRRADTGELFF
>TRBJ1-5|TRBV19
CASSIDKGRTGWNQPQHF
>TRBJ2-2|TRBV7-9
CASKPARLNTGELFF
>TRBJ2-1|TRBV4-1
CASSQEITSGGYEQFF
>TRBJ1-5|TRBV20-1
CSASPVSTITPHF
>TRBJ2-1|TRBV7-6
CASSIYRGPQNEQFF
>TRBJ1-1|TRBV6-5
CASSLDRQNTEAFF
>TRBJ2-1|TRBV7-6
CASSLVAGGTYGWEQFF
>TRBJ2-7|TRBV19
CASSPRQTSYEQYF
>TRBJ2-7|TRBV7-9
CASSLAHRVYEQYF
>TRBJ2-2|TRBV28
CASSLYSLNTGELFF
>TRBJ1-4|TRBV11-2
CASSLWGSTNEKLFF
>TRBJ2-1|TRBV27
CASSPVPGQGIYNEQFF
>TRBJ1-4|TRBV3-1/TRBV3-2
CASSVGATNEKLFF
>TRBJ1-6|TRBV4-2
CASSQDWRFGNSPLHF
>TRBJ2-7|TRBV25-1
CASSEGRTGGLYYEQYF
>TRBJ2-7|TRBV7-2
CASSLTPSDEQYF
>TRBJ2-2|TRBV5-1
CASSPGHLLPGELFF
>TRBJ2-5|TRBV11-3
CASSPRTGEETQYF
>TRBJ2-3|TRBV4-2
CASSLRGAGGPGDTQYF
>TRBJ2-1|TRBV7-2
CASSMTSGGLQFF
>TRBJ2-1|TRBV6-5
CASSVSGGAGNEQFF
>TRBJ1-5|TRBV6-5
CASSLGQGAGQPQHF
>TRBJ1-5|TRBV7-9
CASSLGENQPQHF
>TRBJ1-2|TRBV14
CASSPWDSKGYTF
>TRBJ1-2|TRBV27
CASSLTRTRENDTF
>TRBJ2-3|TRBV4-3
CASSRTSGGVTDTQYF
>TRBJ2-6|TRBV7-9
CASSSTGGSVSGANVLTF
>TRBJ1-1|TRBV4-1
CASSLTETEAFF
>TRBJ2-6|TRBV6-5
CASSYTGAGANVLTF
>TRBJ1-6|TRBV3-1/TRBV3-2
CASSQGTVPGSPLHF
>TRBJ2-1|TRBV5-1
CASKKRGDYNEQFF
>TRBJ2-3|TRBV27
CASSSTGTVADTQYF
>TRBJ1-6|TRBV3-1/TRBV3-2
CASSHPTGVNSPLHF
>TRBJ1-2|TRBV19
CASTWEMGAYGYTF